A single sample is the source of the 13 T cell receptor beta chains below, sequenced in a study of cytomegalovirus exposure and HLA in healthy donors. Use of 60 Vbeta and 13 Jbeta primers characterized the PCR. Assay used: immunoSEQ multiplex PCR; TCRdb lists only in-frame clones, some missing. The table records more than 130,000 clones, around 81% of them present only once. Sequencing was carried out using PBMCs. Receptor source: a male donor in good health and CMV-seronegative.

V and J are TRBV10-3 and TRBJ2-7; 12 nucleotides match TRBD2. Per the germline V gene, CDR1 is ENHRY and CDR2 is SYGVKD. This CDR3 spans 16 amino acids. The V and J ends lost 2 bases and 3 bases, in that order; junction bases with no gene match: 5. CDR3 protein: CAISEPGLAGDYEQYF. CDR3 nucleotides: TGTGCCATCAGTGAGCCGGGACTAGCGGGCGACTACGAGCAGTACTTC.

This sequence joins TRBV6-1 and TRBJ1-1, with D tentatively TRBD1 (5 bases). Germline V gene lookup returns CDR1 MNHNS and CDR2 SASEGT. Trimming took 3 bases from V and 5 from J, leaving 16 bases between them. The CDR3 totals 15 residues. The CDR3 sequence is CASSDRGRVTTEAFF. In DNA, the CDR3 is TGTGCCAGCAGTGATAGGGGTAGGGTCACAACTGAAGCTTTCTTT.

Concerning this clone: Relative to the germline gene, one junction end is altered; a read error may explain this. The V and J genes are TRBV7-6 and TRBJ2-1; 11 nucleotides match TRBD1. The CDR3 contains 14 residues. Germline V CDR1 and CDR2: SGHVS, FNYEAQ. The DNA of the CDR3 is TGTGCCAGCAGCTTATCGGTCGGGACAGGGGGGACGATCTTC. Its protein product is CASSLSVGTGGTIF.

The chain is built from TRBV7-8 and TRBJ2-7; maybe TRBD2 (6 bases). The CDR3 is made up of 16 amino acids. Trimming left V 2 bases short and J 3 bases short, with 17 bases between. Germline CDR1 reads SGHVS; CDR2 reads FQNEAQ. Here the CDR3 DNA reads TGTGCCAGCAGCTTATTGGGGGAAAGCGGGCTCTACGAGCAGTACTTC. It codes for CASSLLGESGLYEQYF.

The V gene is TRBV11-3, the J gene TRBJ2-3; perhaps TRBD2 as D (7 bases). Trimming took off 3 bases at V and 3 bases at J, with 10 bases between the two ends. The CDR3 sequence is 14 residues long. Germline CDR1 SGHNT, CDR2 YENEEA. CDR3 loop: CASSLGGLTDTQYF. CDR3 bases: TGTGCCAGCAGCTTGGGGGGGCTGACAGATACGCAGTATTTT.

V is TRBV4-1 and J is TRBJ1-2; 8 nucleotides match TRBD1. CDR1 is MGHRA and CDR2 is YSYEKL in the germline V gene. This CDR3 comprises 15 residues. V was pared by 4 bases and J by 4 bases, with 8 bases of the junction left unmatched. CDR3 loop: CASSRQGALGYGYTF. CDR3 nucleotide sequence: TGCGCCAGCAGCCGCCAGGGGGCTCTTGGCTATGGCTACACCTTC.

This clone is a singleton in its sample. The genes are TRBV5-1 and TRBJ2-1; TRBD2 agrees at 9 bases. V was clipped by 1 base and J by 12 bases; unmatched bases: 11. The CDR3 runs 15 residues. Germline CDR1 and CDR2: SGHRS and YFSETQ. The DNA for the CDR3 is TGCGCCAGCAGCTTGCGGCGGGAGGGGGGCAGCGGGCAGTTCTTC. Translation: CASSLRREGGSGQFF.

This chain uses TRBV6-5 with TRBJ1-2; D possibly corresponds to TRBD1 (6 bases). This CDR3 is built from 12 residues. With 8 bases removed from V and 5 bases from J, the gap between germline ends came to 12 bases. The V gene's germline CDR1 is MNHEY and CDR2 SVGAGI. This CDR3 is CASGRGTYGYTF. CDR3 sequence (DNA): TGTGCCAGCGGGAGGGGGACGTATGGCTACACCTTC.

The chain links TRBV4-3 to TRBJ2-1; 9 bases are a match to TRBD2. The ends lost 1 base at V and 3 bases at J; junction bases unmatched: 10. Germline loops: CDR1 LGHNA, CDR2 YSLEER. The CDR3 totals 18 residues. The CDR3 DNA sequence: TGCGCCAGCAGCCAAGTGGGGCGGGGGGGACATAACTACAATGAGCAGTTCTTC. Translating it yields CASSQVGRGGHNYNEQFF.

This chain uses TRBV28 with TRBJ1-2; TRBD1 matches at 10 bases. The germline gives CDR1 MDHEN, CDR2 SYDVKM. The CDR3 sequence is 14 residues long. The junction had 6 bases not matched to a gene; V was cut back by 4 bases and J by 7 bases. CDR3 DNA: TGTGCCAGCAGTTCGACAGGGGGCGCGGGTGGCTACACCTTC. This gives the protein CASSSTGGAGGYTF.

The rearrangement uses TRBV4-1 and TRBJ2-7; 9 bases match TRBD1. The length of the CDR3 is 15 residues. From germline, CDR1 is MGHRA and CDR2 YSYEKL. J gave up 1 base and V 6 bases, and 7 bases lay outside the gene matches. The CDR3 region has the DNA TGCGCCAGCAGTCTCTTGGACAGGGGTTCCTACGAGCAGTACTTC. Its protein product is CASSLLDRGSYEQYF.

The chain couples TRBV14 to TRBJ2-7; possibly TRBD2 for D (6 bases). Germline V gene data show CDR1 as SGHDN and CDR2 as FVKESK. CDR3 length equals 16 residues. V was shortened by 3 bases and J by 6 bases, with 21 bases between the two germline ends. The CDR3 spells CASSHPRGLLLPEQYF. The CDR3 DNA follows: TGTGCCAGCAGCCATCCCCGGGGGTTGCTCTTACCCGAGCAGTACTTC. Using reference TRBV14 and TRBJ2-7 for the parts outside the CDR3, the full variable domain is EAGVTQFPSHSVIEKGQTVTLRCDPISGHDNLYWYRRVMGKEIKFLLHFVKESKQDESGMPNNRFLAERTGGTYSTLKVQPAELEDSGVYFCASSHPRGLLLPEQYFGPGTRLTVT.

The CDR3 here is CASSPGPPGRGYTF. The CDR3 nucleotides are TGTGCCAGCAGCCCCGGCCCTCCGGGGAGGGGCTACACCTTC. V and J are TRBV7-3 and TRBJ1-2, with D uncertain. V was clipped by 5 bases and J by 8 bases, with 18 bases between them. The germline V gene encodes CDR1 SGHTA and CDR2 FQGTGA. This CDR3 region has 14 residues.